This TCR beta chain was recorded in a study of blood T cells in healthy people across ages. On the study more broadly: Template switching caught about one barcoded beta molecule for each two T cells. General study findings and limits: Donor CMV status, an unknown factor, possibly confounded changes in expanded clonotypes.

Germline V gene lookup returns CDR1 SGHRS and CDR2 YFSETQ. The length of the CDR3 is 14 residues. Unmatched junction bases numbered 7, after V lost 5 bases and J lost 5 bases. Worth noting for this clonotype: Antigen specificity is unknown.

A J-beta primer mix and a sample-barcoded 5' primer were used in a second PCR of roughly 6 to 11 cycles. TCRdb ran MiXCR on the 5' RACE reads and lists one entry per CDR3 protein. Of 1 million to 1.2 million distinct CDR3 sequences listed, 35% to 40% are singletons. This TCR was recovered from a man younger than 35 in good health. Input material: blood. The chain combines TRBV5-1 with TRBJ1-5, with TRBD1 matching over 7 bases. The CDR3 sequence: CASSIGGTDQPQHF. CDR3 bases: TGCGCCAGCAGTATAGGGGGCACGGATCAGCCCCAGCATTTT.